The 8 T cell receptor beta chains below were found in one sample sequenced in a study of OX40 agonist ivuxolimab in advanced cancers. The method was immunoSEQ multiplex PCR; TCRdb's version includes in-frame clones alone and lacks a portion of them. The sample holds about 52,000 clones; around 94% are singletons and the top ten take around 10%. This specimen consisted of CD4+ or CD8+ T cells sorted from blood, obtained in a trial of the OX40 agonist ivuxolimab. Receptor source: an adult with an advanced solid tumor such as melanoma, head and neck, liver or kidney cancer.

The rearrangement uses TRBV27 and TRBJ2-1; possibly TRBD2 for D (5 bases). This CDR3 comprises 18 residues. Germline V gene sequence: CDR1 MNHEY, CDR2 SMNVEV (reference sequence). V was trimmed by 2 bases and J by 0 bases, leaving 17 bases between them. This CDR3 reads CASSLHTSGKSSYNEQFF. CDR3 DNA: TGTGCCAGCAGTTTACATACCAGCGGAAAGAGCTCCTACAATGAGCAGTTCTTC.

In its sample, this clone was seen once. This chain connects TRBV5-6 to TRBJ2-1; TRBD1 agrees at 9 bases. The CDR3 loop spans 13 amino acids. Germline V gene sequence: CDR1 SGHDT, CDR2 YYEEEE. The V and J ends lost 4 bases and 10 bases, in that order; junction bases with no gene match: 6. Here the CDR3 DNA reads TGTGCCAGCAGCCCGGGACAGGGCGGGGAGCAGTTCTTC. Protein sequence: CASSPGQGGEQFF.

The chain combines TRBV5-1 with TRBJ1-1; 8 bases match TRBD1. Trimming took 7 bases from V and 0 from J; bases not matched to a gene: 5. Germline lookup yields CDR1 SGHRS and CDR2 YFSETQ. The CDR3 runs 14 residues. The DNA of the CDR3 is TGCGCCAGCCGCCACAGGGGGTTGAACACTGAAGCTTTCTTT. This gives the protein CASRHRGLNTEAFF.

This chain uses TRBV5-4 with TRBJ2-7, with TRBD1 matching 8 bases. This CDR3 spans 18 amino acids. Germline trimming cut 3 bases from V and 0 bases from J; bases unmatched to any gene: 14. Germline V gene data show CDR1 as SGHNT and CDR2 as YYREEE (reference sequence). As DNA, the CDR3 is TGTGCCAGCAGCTCCTCCACATGGACAGGGACAAACTCCTACGAGCAGTACTTC. It encodes CASSSSTWTGTNSYEQYF.

The chain combines TRBV28 with TRBJ1-2; no clear D. Per the germline V gene, CDR1 is MDHEN and CDR2 is SYDVKM. Deletions cut 3 bases from V and 0 bases from J, with 8 bases between. CDR3 size: 14 residues. This CDR3 reads CASSLGSTNYGYTF. In DNA, the CDR3 is TGTGCCAGCAGTTTGGGCAGTACTAACTATGGCTACACCTTC.

The chain is built from TRBV4-1 and TRBJ2-7; D possibly corresponds to TRBD2 (6 bases). Germline V CDR1 and CDR2: MGHRA, YSYEKL. The CDR3 runs 16 residues. V was clipped by 4 bases and J by 2 bases, with 18 bases between them. CDR3 amino acids: CASSPHLAKAAYEQYF. For the CDR3, the DNA is TGCGCCAGCAGCCCCCACCTAGCGAAAGCCGCCTACGAGCAGTACTTC.

This chain links TRBV6-6 with TRBJ2-7; either TRBD1 or TRBD2 may supply D (5 bases each). Germline CDR1 MNHNY, CDR2 SVGAGI (reference sequence). CDR3 size: 15 residues. Trimming stripped 5 bases from V and 3 bases from J, with 17 bases between. In DNA form, the CDR3 reads TGTGCCAGCAGTAAATCGAGGGGAACCTACTACGAGCAGTACTTC. Translated, it gives CASSKSRGTYYEQYF.

This chain uses TRBV19 with TRBJ2-4; 7 bases line up with TRBD1. Trimming took 2 bases from V and 9 from J; bases not matched to a gene: 10. CDR1 is LNHDA and CDR2 is SQIVND in the germline V gene (reference sequence). This CDR3 spans 15 amino acids. The CDR3 reads CASSILGTEGSIQYF. In DNA form, the CDR3 reads TGTGCCAGTAGTATACTCGGGACAGAAGGTAGCATTCAGTACTTC. Combining the CDR3 with reference TRBV19 and TRBJ2-4 gives the whole variable domain DGGITQSPKYLFRKEGQNVTLSCEQNLNHDAMYWYRQDPGQGLRLIYYSQIVNDFQKGDIAEGYSVSREKKESFPLTVTSAQKNPTAFYLCASSILGTEGSIQYFGAGTRLSVL.